This paragraph covers one T cell receptor (beta chain) sequence. Its antigen is currently unknown. This CDR3 has 14 residues. Trimming stripped 5 bases from V and 0 bases from J, with 10 bases between. Germline CDR1 reads SGHTA; CDR2 reads FQGNSA. This sample was taken from a study of T cell responses to AZD1222 COVID-19 vaccine. General study findings and limits: It was only after the peak T cell response that any repertoires were sampled.

The protocol was immunoSEQ multiplex PCR, while the TCRdb copy is restricted to in-frame clones and leaves out a portion. The sample carries 120,000 to 150,000 clones, nearly 90% recorded once. The V and J genes are TRBV7-2 and TRBJ1-2; D is ambiguous. The sequence derives from an adult who received the MenACWY meningococcal vaccine as a control. Sequenced here: peripheral blood, sampled 28 days after the second dose of the MenACWY control vaccine. Written as DNA, the CDR3 is TGTGCCAGCAGCCCTCGGACTGCTAACTATGGCTACACCTTC. Its protein product is CASSPRTANYGYTF.